The clone carrying this TCR beta chain turned up a few times. The antigen remains unidentified. This specimen belongs to a study of CD8 T cells in ankylosing spondylitis. General study findings and limits: Within peripheral blood, clones linked to disease were CD8+ and relatively rare. A motif in TCR beta, a set of roughly eight highly homologous variants, appeared characteristic of ankylosing spondylitis blood.

TCRdb reanalysed the 5' RACE reads using MiXCR and keeps one entry per CDR3 protein. Here the sample spans approximately 400,000 distinct CDR3 sequences, roughly a sixth being singletons. The specimen was blood, either unsorted or a sorted T cell fraction (not recorded which). The receptor was derived from a male donor with ankylosing spondylitis.

CDR3 sequence (DNA): TGCGCCAGCAGCCAAGAGAGGGTTTATGAAAAACTGTTTTTT. Translating gives CASSQERVYEKLFF. The chain recombines TRBV4-3 with TRBJ1-4; D remains unclear. Trimming stripped 0 bases from V and 6 bases from J, with 8 bases between. This CDR3 contains 14 residues. The germline gives CDR1 LGHNA, CDR2 YSLEER.